One TCR beta chain is described in this entry. Its specificity is not known. This CDR3 is built from 14 residues. Germline-derived CDR1 and CDR2 are MDHEN and SYDVKM. V lost 3 bases, J lost 1 base, and 9 bases lay in between. Using immunoSEQ multiplex PCR, the repertoire was profiled, and TCRdb retains in-frame clones only, with some absent. This sample has around 170,000 clones, with about 91% found just once. The entry originates in a study of T cell responses to AZD1222 COVID-19 vaccine. Whole-study results and caveats: Scientists sampled the repertoires only once the peak T cell response had passed. Nearly half of spike-specific TCRs reportedly target unmutated variant regions. CD4 TCRs linked to vaccination spanned spike, dominating at 160-218 and 743-854.

The specimen was peripheral blood, collected on day 0 of AZD1222 vaccination. This receptor was obtained from an adult in good health. The chain couples TRBV28 to TRBJ1-2; no clear D. The CDR3 nucleotides read TGTGCCAGCAGTTTTCCCGCTGATAACTATGGCTACACCTTC. Amino acid sequence: CASSFPADNYGYTF.